What follows are 6 T cell receptor beta chains derived from one specimen sequenced in a study of CD8 T cells in Susac syndrome (dated by TCRdb to the late 2010s). Receptors were amplified or captured by the immunoSEQ multiplex PCR assay. RNA was extracted using the RNeasy kit, and roughly 0.45 to 1 ug of the RNA was reverse transcribed with random hexamers. The raw public data were reprocessed by TCRdb itself: fastp quality trimming at Q25, MiXCR clonotype calling, in-frame beta chains only. Each CDR3 protein appears once, grouped with its most common genes and DNA. The sample contains over 150,000 distinct CDR3 sequences, about 93% of them found a single time. The biggest ten clones account for around 0.09% of the sample. The specimen sequenced was CD4+ T cells from PBMCs. Every receptor here comes from a human donor with multiple sclerosis.

J is TRBJ1-1 and V is TRBV5-1; D might be TRBD1 (6 bases). The germline gives CDR1 SGHRS, CDR2 YFSETQ. The CDR3 consists of 15 residues. V was shortened by 4 bases and J by 0 bases, with 13 bases between the two germline ends. DNA of the CDR3: TGCGCCAGCAGCCCAGACAGGCCTATGAACACTGAAGCTTTCTTT. Protein product: CASSPDRPMNTEAFF.

This chain connects TRBV30 to TRBJ2-1; weak D call: TRBD2 (5 bases). Germline-derived CDR1 and CDR2 are GTSNPN and SVGIG (reference sequence). Trimming pared 8 bases from V and 1 base from J, leaving 9 bases between. This CDR3 region has 12 residues. CDR3 nucleotides: TGTGCCGGCGGGCGGTCCTACAATGAGCAGTTCTTC. Amino acids: CAGGRSYNEQFF. The variable domain in full, completed from reference TRBV30 and TRBJ2-1, reads SQTIHQWPATLVQPVGSPLSLECTVEGTSNPNLYWYRQAAGRGLQLLFYSVGIGQISSEVPQNLSASRPQDRQFILSSKKLLLSDSGFYLCAGGRSYNEQFFGPGTRLTVL.

The CDR3 spells CATRVGTNTGELFF. The DNA for the CDR3 is TGTGCCACCCGTGTGGGGACGAACACCGGGGAGCTGTTTTTT. The chain has TRBV6-5 and TRBJ2-2; D is uncertain. Trimming removed 10 bases from V and 0 bases from J, with 12 bases in between. The CDR3 has 14 amino acids. Per germline, CDR1 MNHEY and CDR2 SVGAGI.

The V and J genes are TRBV18 and TRBJ1-5; 8 nucleotides match TRBD1. The trim removed 3 bases at V and 2 bases at J, leaving 6 bases unmatched. Germline lookup yields CDR1 KGHSH and CDR2 LQKENI. The CDR3 has 16 residues. CDR3 sequence reads: CASSPSTGAGNQPQHF. In DNA form, the CDR3 reads TGTGCCAGCTCACCCTCGACAGGGGCCGGCAATCAGCCCCAGCATTTT.

This chain connects TRBV7-2 to TRBJ2-5; 10 nucleotides line up with TRBD2. CDR1 and CDR2 (germline): SGHTA, FQGNSA. J lost 7 bases, V lost 3 bases, and 2 bases had no gene match. The CDR3 is made up of 13 amino acids. The DNA of the CDR3 is TGTGCCAGCAGCTTTTTAGCGGGAGGGACCCAGTACTTC. Amino acids: CASSFLAGGTQYF.

V usage is TRBV9 and J usage is TRBJ2-5; no clear D gene. V was clipped by 0 bases and J by 5 bases, with 14 bases between them. There are 15 residues in the CDR3. Germline V CDR1 and CDR2: SGDLS, YYNGEE. The CDR3 is CASSVEFRPSETQYF. The CDR3 region has the DNA TGTGCCAGCAGCGTAGAGTTCCGACCTTCGGAGACCCAGTACTTC.